This T cell receptor (beta chain) was captured in a study of blood T cells in healthy people across ages. The CDR3 extends over 16 amino acids. The V gene lost 4 bases and the J gene lost 0 bases, with 13 bases spanning the gap. Germline CDR1 MNHNY, CDR2 SVGAGI (reference sequence). Using a J-beta primer mix together with a sample-barcoded 5' primer, a second PCR was run for roughly 6 to 12 cycles. TCRdb redid the calling of the 5' RACE reads with MiXCR, one entry per CDR3 protein. Among 600,000 or so distinct CDR3 sequences listed, 25% to 30% were seen once. Sample: blood. The chain uses TRBV6-6 and TRBJ2-4; the D gene is possibly TRBD1 (5 bases). The origin of this receptor is an elderly woman in good health. CDR3 DNA: TGTGCCAGCAGTTTGACAGTAGGGCTAGCCAAAAACATTCAGTACTTC. Translating gives CASSLTVGLAKNIQYF.